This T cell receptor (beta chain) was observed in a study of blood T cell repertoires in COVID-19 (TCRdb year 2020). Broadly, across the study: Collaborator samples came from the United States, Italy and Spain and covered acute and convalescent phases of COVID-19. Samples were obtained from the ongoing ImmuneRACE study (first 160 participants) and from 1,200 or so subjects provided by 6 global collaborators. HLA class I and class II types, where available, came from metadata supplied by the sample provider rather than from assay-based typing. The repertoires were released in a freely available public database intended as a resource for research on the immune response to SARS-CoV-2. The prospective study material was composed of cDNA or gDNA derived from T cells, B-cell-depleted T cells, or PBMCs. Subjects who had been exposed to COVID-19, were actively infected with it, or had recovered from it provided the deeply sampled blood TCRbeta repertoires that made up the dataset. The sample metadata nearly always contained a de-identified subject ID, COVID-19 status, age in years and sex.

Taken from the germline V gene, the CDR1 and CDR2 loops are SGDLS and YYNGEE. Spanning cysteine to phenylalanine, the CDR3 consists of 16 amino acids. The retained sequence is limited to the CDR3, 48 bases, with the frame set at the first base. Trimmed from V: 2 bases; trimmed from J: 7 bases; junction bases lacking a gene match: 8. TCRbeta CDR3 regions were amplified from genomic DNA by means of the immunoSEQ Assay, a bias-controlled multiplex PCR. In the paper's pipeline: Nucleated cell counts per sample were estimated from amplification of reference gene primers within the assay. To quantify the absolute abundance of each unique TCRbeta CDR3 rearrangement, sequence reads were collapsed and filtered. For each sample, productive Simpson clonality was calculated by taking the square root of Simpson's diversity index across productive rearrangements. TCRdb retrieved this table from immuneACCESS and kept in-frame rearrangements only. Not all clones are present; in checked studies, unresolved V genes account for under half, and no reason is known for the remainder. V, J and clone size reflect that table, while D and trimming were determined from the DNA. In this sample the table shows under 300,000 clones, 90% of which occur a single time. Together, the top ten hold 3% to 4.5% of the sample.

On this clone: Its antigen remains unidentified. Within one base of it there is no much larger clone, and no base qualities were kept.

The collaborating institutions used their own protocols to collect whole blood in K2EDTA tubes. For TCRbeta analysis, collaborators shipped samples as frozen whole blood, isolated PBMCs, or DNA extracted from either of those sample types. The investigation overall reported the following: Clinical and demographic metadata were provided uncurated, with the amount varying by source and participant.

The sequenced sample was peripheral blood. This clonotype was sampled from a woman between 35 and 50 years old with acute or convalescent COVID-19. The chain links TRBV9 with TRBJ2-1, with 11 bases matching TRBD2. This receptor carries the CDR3 CASSVQLAGARNEQFF. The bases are TGTGCCAGCAGCGTCCAACTAGCGGGGGCTCGGAATGAGCAGTTCTTC.